This passage covers 18 T cell receptor beta chains from one sample sequenced in a study of CD8 T cell repertoires and HIV-1 epitope variants. Sequencing was performed with immunoSEQ multiplex PCR; in TCRdb, only in-frame clones are kept and a portion is missing. This table holds 5,000 to 6,500 clones, roughly 60% found once. These TCRs' antigens remain unknown. Input material: cultured CD8+ T cells derived from PBMCs. These receptors were obtained from a male donor with HIV.

The chain recombines TRBV5-4 with TRBJ1-5; tentative D call: TRBD1 (6 bases). The CDR3 loop spans 14 amino acids. Trimming pared 3 bases from V and 1 base from J, leaving 8 bases between. CDR1 and CDR2 from the germline V gene are SGHNT and YYREEE (reference sequence). This CDR3 is CASSYGQSNQPQHF. The CDR3 coding sequence is TGTGCCAGCAGCTATGGACAGAGCAATCAGCCCCAGCATTTT.

This chain uses TRBV7-6 with TRBJ2-3; 11 bases fit TRBD2. V trimming: 1 base; J trimming: 0 bases; junction bases outside the gene matches: 3. Germline V gene lookup returns CDR1 SGHVS and CDR2 FNYEAQ. This CDR3 has 17 amino acids. The CDR3 sequence: CASSLDVAGGSTDTQYF. CDR3 coding DNA: TGTGCCAGCAGCTTAGACGTAGCGGGAGGGAGCACAGATACGCAGTATTTT.

The gene calls are TRBV13 and TRBJ1-4, with TRBD1 matching over 10 bases. Looked up from germline, CDR1 is PRHDT and CDR2 is FYEKMQ (reference sequence). The CDR3 is made up of 14 amino acids. The J segment lost 6 bases and the V segment lost 8 bases, leaving 6 bases of the junction unmatched. The CDR3 coding sequence is TGTGCCAGCGGATGGACAGGGGGGGATGAAAAACTGTTTTTT. It codes for CASGWTGGDEKLFF.

The V and J genes are TRBV19 and TRBJ2-1, with TRBD2 identical over 7 bases. The germline CDR1 and CDR2 sequences are LNHDA and SQIVND (reference sequence). Trimming took 3 bases from V and 5 from J; bases not matched to a gene: 10. The CDR3 length is 16 residues. The DNA of the CDR3 is TGTGCCAGTAGTATGGCGGGGGTTTGGATGGACAATGAGCAGTTCTTC. It yields the protein CASSMAGVWMDNEQFF.

The J gene is TRBJ2-3, the V gene TRBV5-1; the D gene is possibly TRBD2 (6 bases). CDR3 length equals 15 residues. Germline CDR1 reads SGHRS; CDR2 reads YFSETQ. Trimming took 0 bases from V and 0 from J, leaving 8 bases between them. The CDR3 DNA reads TGCGCCAGCAGCTTGGATGGGACTAGCACAGATACGCAGTATTTT. This translates into CASSLDGTSTDTQYF.

The rearrangement joins TRBV7-2 to TRBJ2-1; D is uncertain. CDR1 is SGHTA, CDR2 FQGNSA, per germline. The germline V and J ends were trimmed by 3 bases and 10 bases, with 13 bases remaining between them. This CDR3 is built from 13 residues. As DNA, the CDR3 is TGTGCCAGCAGCTTCGCTTGGCTCAGAGAGCAGTTCTTC. Translated, it gives CASSFAWLREQFF.

The table lists this clone with a count of one. The chain carries TRBV6-5 and TRBJ1-4; TRBD1 aligns across 8 bases. The CDR3 sequence is 15 residues long. The germline V gene has CDR1 MNHEY and CDR2 SVGAGI. After removal of 4 bases from V and 8 bases from J, the junction contained 9 bases not matched to a gene. The CDR3 here is CASSSPDREREKLFF. CDR3 DNA sequence: TGTGCCAGCAGTTCCCCGGACAGGGAGCGCGAAAAACTGTTTTTT.

The chain combines TRBV11-2 with TRBJ2-1; D remains unclear. The CDR3 runs to 13 residues. CDR1 and CDR2 (germline): SGHAT, FQNNGV. With 2 bases removed from V and 4 bases from J, the gap between germline ends came to 6 bases. For the CDR3, the DNA is TGTGCCAGCAGCTTAAGTCGGTACAATGAGCAGTTCTTC. Its translation: CASSLSRYNEQFF. Using reference TRBV11-2 and TRBJ2-1 for the parts outside the CDR3, the full variable domain is EAGVAQSPRYKIIEKRQSVAFWCNPISGHATLYWYQQILGQGPKLLIQFQNNGVVDDSQLPKDRFSAERLKGVDSTLKIQPAKLEDSAVYLCASSLSRYNEQFFGPGTRLTVL.

The V call is TRBV28, the J call TRBJ2-5; TRBD1 matches 10 bases. CDR1 and CDR2 (germline): MDHEN, SYDVKM. The CDR3 length is 16 residues. The ends lost 5 bases at V and 2 bases at J; junction bases unmatched: 8. Written as DNA, the CDR3 is TGTGCCAGCAGTCCCCGGACAGGGGGGACTCAAGAGACCCAGTACTTC. The encoded protein is CASSPRTGGTQETQYF.

The chain links TRBV7-9 to TRBJ2-1, with 10 bases lining up with TRBD2. The CDR3 runs 15 residues. Germline trimming cut 7 bases from V and 4 bases from J; bases unmatched to any gene: 7. In germline, CDR1 is SEHNR, CDR2 FQNEAQ (reference sequence). The CDR3 DNA reads TGTGCCAGCATCCGAGCGGGAGGGCTATACAATGAGCAGTTCTTC. This encodes CASIRAGGLYNEQFF. Using reference TRBV7-9 and TRBJ2-1 for the parts outside the CDR3, the full variable domain is DTGVSQNPRHKITKRGQNVTFRCDPISEHNRLYWYRQTLGQGPEFLTYFQNEAQLEKSRLLSDRFSAERPKGSFSTLEIQRTEQGDSAMYLCASIRAGGLYNEQFFGPGTRLTVL.

This clone was seen a handful of times. This rearrangement joins TRBV7-6 to TRBJ2-2; weak D call: TRBD2 (6 bases). The V end was cut by 2 bases, the J end by 0 bases, with 10 bases between. The CDR3 has 16 amino acids. Germline loops: CDR1 SGHVS, CDR2 FNYEAQ. CDR3 amino acids: CASSLTSGPNTGELFF. CDR3 DNA: TGTGCCAGCAGCTTAACGAGCGGGCCGAACACCGGGGAGCTGTTTTTT.

This clone has a handful of counts. J is TRBJ1-5 and V is TRBV27; tentatively, D is TRBD1 (5 bases). Germline-derived CDR1 and CDR2 are MNHEY and SMNVEV (reference sequence). The V gene lost 6 bases and the J gene lost 7 bases, with 16 bases spanning the gap. The CDR3 contains 14 residues. This CDR3 reads CASSQRGRGQPQHF. The CDR3 DNA is TGTGCCAGCAGCCAGAGGGGAAGAGGGCAGCCCCAGCATTTT.

This chain joins TRBV4-3 and TRBJ1-2; no firm D call. CDR3 length: 18 residues. Trimming shortened V by 0 bases and J by 4 bases, and 21 bases separated the two germline ends. Germline V gene lookup returns CDR1 LGHNA and CDR2 YSLEER. CDR3 loop: CASSQDRSSVGSSYGYTF. CDR3 in DNA: TGCGCCAGCAGCCAAGATCGGTCCTCGGTCGGCTCGAGCTATGGCTACACCTTC.

The chain links TRBV7-8 to TRBJ1-1; D unclear. Germline V gives CDR1 SGHVS, CDR2 FQNEAQ. Trimming left V 0 bases short and J 0 bases short, with 14 bases between. CDR3 size: 17 residues. CDR3 nucleotides: TGTGCCAGCAGCTTAGCCACGGGTCAGAGCATGAACACTGAAGCTTTCTTT. As protein: CASSLATGQSMNTEAFF.

A single count supports this clone. The chain employs TRBV9 and TRBJ1-1; TRBD1 might be the D (5 bases). The CDR3 consists of 15 residues. V shed 1 base and J shed 1 base, with 11 bases lying between them. From germline, CDR1 is SGDLS and CDR2 YYNGEE. The CDR3 DNA reads as TGTGCCAGCAGCGTAAGGGACGGACCGAACACTGAAGCTTTCTTT. Residues: CASSVRDGPNTEAFF.

The chain carries TRBV6-6 and TRBJ1-5, with 7 bases matching TRBD1. The trim removed 7 bases at V and 3 bases at J, leaving 12 bases unmatched. The CDR3 runs 16 residues. Germline V lookup: CDR1 MNHNY, CDR2 SVGAGI (reference sequence). The CDR3 coding sequence is TGTGCCAGCACCTATTCAACAGGGGCCCTCAATCAGCCCCAGCATTTT. This gives the protein CASTYSTGALNQPQHF.

The V gene is TRBV30, the J gene TRBJ2-7; the D gene is possibly TRBD2 (6 bases). The germline CDR1 and CDR2 sequences are GTSNPN and SVGIG (reference sequence). Between the trimmed V and J ends, which lost 5 bases and 5 bases, there was a span of 19 bases. This CDR3 comprises 14 residues. DNA for the CDR3: TGTGCCTGGGGCCGGATAGCGACTAGGGACGAGCAGTACTTC. It specifies CAWGRIATRDEQYF.

The genes are TRBV5-4 and TRBJ1-2, with 7 bases that match TRBD1. The germline CDR1 and CDR2 sequences are SGHNT and YYREEE (reference sequence). The V gene end was trimmed by 3 bases and the J gene end by 8 bases; junction bases not matched to a gene: 10. The CDR3 is made up of 14 amino acids. The chain's CDR3 is CASSWQETGLGYTF. DNA for the CDR3: TGTGCCAGCAGCTGGCAGGAGACAGGGCTCGGCTACACCTTC.